This TCR beta chain was recorded in a study of beta chain features in type 1 diabetes. Blood was drawn once from each donor into heparinised tubes. The draws averaged about 110 mL. Germline CDR1 SEHNR, CDR2 FQNEAQ (reference sequence). The CDR3 runs 14 residues. V lost 1 base to trimming and J lost 4 bases, with 10 bases between them. Isolated RNA was reverse transcribed in full, so expressed TCRB transcripts were sequenced. Profiling relied on immunoSEQ multiplex PCR, and the TCRdb table lists in-frame clones only, not all of them. Among under 900,000 clones listed, roughly 17% were seen once. Sequenced material: naive CD4+ T cells from blood. The receptor comes from a woman under 30 in good health. V usage is TRBV7-9 and J usage is TRBJ2-5, with unresolved D. The CDR3 region has the DNA TGTGCCAGCAGCTTAGGTCAGGACGGAGAGACCCAGTACTTC. Protein: CASSLGQDGETQYF.